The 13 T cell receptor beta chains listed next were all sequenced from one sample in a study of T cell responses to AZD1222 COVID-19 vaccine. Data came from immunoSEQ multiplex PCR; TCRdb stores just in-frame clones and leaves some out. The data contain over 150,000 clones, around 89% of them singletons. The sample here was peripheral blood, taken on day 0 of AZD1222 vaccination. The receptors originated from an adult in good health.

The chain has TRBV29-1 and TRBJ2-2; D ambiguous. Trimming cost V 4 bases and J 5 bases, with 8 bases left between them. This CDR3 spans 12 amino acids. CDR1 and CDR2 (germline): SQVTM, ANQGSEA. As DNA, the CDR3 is TGCAGCGTTGGTTCAAGAACCGGGGAGCTGTTTTTT. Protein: CSVGSRTGELFF.

The CDR3 here is CATSDGRNTGELFF. The CDR3 DNA follows: TGTGCCACCAGTGACGGGAGGAACACCGGGGAGCTGTTTTTT. The rearrangement links TRBV24-1 to TRBJ2-2; perhaps TRBD2 as D (6 bases). V dropped 4 bases and J dropped 1 base, with 6 bases sitting between them. The CDR3 spans 14 residues. CDR1 and CDR2 (germline): KGHDR, SFDVKD.

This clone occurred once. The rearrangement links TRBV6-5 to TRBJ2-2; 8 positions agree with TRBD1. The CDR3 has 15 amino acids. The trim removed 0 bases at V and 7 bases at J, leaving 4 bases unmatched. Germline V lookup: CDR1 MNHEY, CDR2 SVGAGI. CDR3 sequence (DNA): TGTGCCAGCAGTTACTCTACAGGGGGAAGCGGGGAGCTGTTTTTT. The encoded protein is CASSYSTGGSGELFF.

The CDR3 loop reads CASSPRSSYGYTF. CDR3 coding DNA: TGTGCCAGCAGCCCCCGCTCCTCCTATGGCTACACCTTC. This chain joins TRBV3-1 (or the pseudogene TRBV3-2) and TRBJ1-2; D gene ambiguous. Looked up from germline, CDR1 is LGHDT and CDR2 is YNNKEL (reference sequence). This CDR3 contains 13 residues. V was pared by 4 bases and J by 4 bases, with 10 bases between.

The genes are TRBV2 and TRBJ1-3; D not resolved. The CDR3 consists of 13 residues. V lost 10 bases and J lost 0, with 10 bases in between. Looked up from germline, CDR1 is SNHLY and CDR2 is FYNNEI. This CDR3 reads CAIEETSGNTIYF. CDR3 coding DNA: TGTGCCATTGAGGAAACCTCTGGAAACACCATATATTTT.

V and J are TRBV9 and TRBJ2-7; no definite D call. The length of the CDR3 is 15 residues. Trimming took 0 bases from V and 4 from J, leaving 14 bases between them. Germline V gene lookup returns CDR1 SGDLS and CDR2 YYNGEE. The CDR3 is CASSVGVGAEYEQYV. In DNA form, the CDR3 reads TGTGCCAGCAGCGTAGGGGTTGGCGCGGAATACGAGCAGTACGTC.

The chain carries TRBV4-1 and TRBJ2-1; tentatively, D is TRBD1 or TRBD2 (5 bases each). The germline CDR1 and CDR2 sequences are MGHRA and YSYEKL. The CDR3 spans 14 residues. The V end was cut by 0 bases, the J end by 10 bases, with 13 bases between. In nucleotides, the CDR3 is TGCGCCAGCAGCCAAGAGGGGACGGCCGGCGAGCAGTTCTTC. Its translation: CASSQEGTAGEQFF.

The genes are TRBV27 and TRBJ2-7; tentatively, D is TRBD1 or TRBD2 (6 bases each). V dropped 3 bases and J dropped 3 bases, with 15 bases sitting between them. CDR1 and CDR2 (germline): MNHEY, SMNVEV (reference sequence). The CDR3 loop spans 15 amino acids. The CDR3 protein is CASSLVPGAGYEQYV. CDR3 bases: TGTGCCAGCAGTTTGGTTCCGGGGGCAGGCTACGAGCAGTACGTC.

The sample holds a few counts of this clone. The CDR3 bases are TGTGCCAGCAGTTTAGGGGTAGCGGGGAGAGAGCAGTACTTC. Its protein product is CASSLGVAGREQYF. This rearrangement joins TRBV27 to TRBJ2-7; 8 bases are a match to TRBD2. This CDR3 is 14 amino acids long. The germline CDR1 and CDR2 sequences are MNHEY and SMNVEV (reference sequence). Trimming removed 2 bases from V and 7 bases from J; junction bases left unmatched: 7.

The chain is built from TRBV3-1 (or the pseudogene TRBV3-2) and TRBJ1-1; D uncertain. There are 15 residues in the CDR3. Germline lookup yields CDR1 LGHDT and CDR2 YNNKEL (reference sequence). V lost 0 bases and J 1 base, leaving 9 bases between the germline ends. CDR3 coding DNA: TGTGCCAGCAGCCAAGACCCGCCGGGGAACACTGAAGCTTTCTTT. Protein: CASSQDPPGNTEAFF.

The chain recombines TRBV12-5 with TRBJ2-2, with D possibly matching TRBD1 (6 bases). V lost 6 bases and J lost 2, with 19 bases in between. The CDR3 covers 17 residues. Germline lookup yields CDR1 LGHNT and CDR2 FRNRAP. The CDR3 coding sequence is TGTGCTAGTGGCTCCCCGATTGGGACAACTAACACCGGGGAGCTGTTTTTT. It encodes CASGSPIGTTNTGELFF.

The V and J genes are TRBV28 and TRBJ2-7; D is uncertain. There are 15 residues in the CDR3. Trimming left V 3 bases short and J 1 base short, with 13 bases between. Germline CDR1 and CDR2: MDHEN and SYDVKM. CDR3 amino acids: CASSFSGSPSYEQYF. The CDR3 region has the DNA TGTGCCAGCAGTTTTTCGGGCAGCCCATCCTACGAGCAGTACTTC.

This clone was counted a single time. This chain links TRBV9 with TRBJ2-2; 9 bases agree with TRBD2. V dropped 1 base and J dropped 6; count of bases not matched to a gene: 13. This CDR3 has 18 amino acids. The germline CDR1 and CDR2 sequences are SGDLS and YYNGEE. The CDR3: CASSVISLAGGLSGELFF. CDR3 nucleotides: TGTGCCAGCAGCGTAATCTCTCTGGCGGGGGGGCTCTCCGGGGAGCTGTTTTTT. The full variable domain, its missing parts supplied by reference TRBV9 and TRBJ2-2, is DSGVTQTPKHLITATGQRVTLRCSPRSGDLSVYWYQQSLDQGLQFLIQYYNGEERAKGNILERFSAQQFPDLHSELNLSSLELGDSALYFCASSVISLAGGLSGELFFGEGSRLTVL.